These 9 T cell receptor beta chains came from one sample sequenced in a study of T cell responses to AZD1222 COVID-19 vaccine. Produced via immunoSEQ multiplex PCR; TCRdb's table is partial and in-frame only. The sample yields under 200,000 clones, 90% to 95% seen once. The source was peripheral blood, collected on day 0 of AZD1222 vaccination. These TCRs come from an adult in good health.

The J gene is TRBJ1-1, the V gene TRBV11-2; D not certain. The CDR3 contains 14 residues. Trimming cost V 1 base and J 4 bases, with 10 bases left between them. The germline CDR1 and CDR2 sequences are SGHAT and FQNNGV. CDR3 DNA sequence: TGTGCCAGCAGCTTAGCAGCGAGGGTCACTGAAGCTTTCTTT. This encodes CASSLAARVTEAFF.

Concerning this clone itself: The same CDR3 is also encoded by other DNA sequences in this sample. The chain joins TRBV4-1 to TRBJ2-3; D is uncertain. Trimming stripped 4 bases from V and 0 bases from J, with 8 bases between. From germline, CDR1 is MGHRA and CDR2 YSYEKL. This CDR3 is built from 14 residues. The CDR3 region has the DNA TGCGCCAGCAGCCCATCCACTAGCACAGATACGCAGTATTTT. This translates into CASSPSTSTDTQYF.

The sample holds a few counts of this clone. This chain joins TRBV19 and TRBJ1-5; TRBD1 matches 8 bases. This CDR3 region has 14 residues. V shed 4 bases and J 7 bases; nucleotides not matched to a gene: 6. The germline V gene has CDR1 LNHDA and CDR2 SQIVND (reference sequence). CDR3 loop: CASSTQGGEQPQHF. The CDR3, as DNA: TGTGCCAGTAGTACACAGGGGGGTGAGCAGCCCCAGCATTTT.

The chain uses TRBV21-1 and TRBJ1-5; the tabulated D call, TRBD1, remains unverified against the DNA. TRBV21-1 is termed a pseudogene. The CDR3 contains 15 residues. CDR3 coding DNA: TGTGCCAGCAGATCGGGACACACGAGCAATCAGCCCCAGCATTTT. Amino acids: CASRSGHTSNQPQHF.

V and J are TRBV28 and TRBJ1-5; D unresolved. CDR1 is MDHEN and CDR2 is SYDVKM in the germline V gene. V was shortened by 5 bases and J by 0 bases, with 11 bases between the two germline ends. This CDR3 contains 15 residues. CDR3 in amino acids: CASSPGEVSNQPQHF. The CDR3, as DNA: TGTGCCAGCAGTCCAGGAGAAGTTAGCAATCAGCCCCAGCATTTT. The full variable domain, completed using reference TRBV28 and TRBJ1-5, is DVKVTQSSRYLVKRTGEKVFLECVQDMDHENMFWYRQDPGLGLRLIYFSYDVKMKEKGDIPEGYSVSREKKERFSLILESASTNQTSMYLCASSPGEVSNQPQHFGDGTRLSIL.

This clone was recorded once. The genes are TRBV28 and TRBJ1-1; possible D gene TRBD1, 5 bases. The CDR3 is 15 residues long. Germline lookup yields CDR1 MDHEN and CDR2 SYDVKM. V was pared by 5 bases and J by 0 bases, with 13 bases between. The DNA for the CDR3 is TGTGCCAGCAGTAAAACCAGGGAGCTGAACACTGAAGCTTTCTTT. Residues: CASSKTRELNTEAFF.

The chain couples TRBV11-2 to TRBJ1-2; D may be TRBD1 (6 bases). Germline CDR1 and CDR2: SGHAT and FQNNGV. V was cut by 1 base and J by 5 bases, with 14 bases left in between. The CDR3 extends over 15 amino acids. The CDR3 region has the DNA TGTGCCAGCAGCTTAGCTTGGGGGCCGGGATATGGCTACACCTTC. Translation: CASSLAWGPGYGYTF. Complete variable domain (other parts from reference TRBV11-2 and TRBJ1-2): EAGVAQSPRYKIIEKRQSVAFWCNPISGHATLYWYQQILGQGPKLLIQFQNNGVVDDSQLPKDRFSAERLKGVDSTLKIQPAKLEDSAVYLCASSLAWGPGYGYTFGSGTRLTVV.

The genes are TRBV10-3 and TRBJ1-4, with a tentative D call TRBD1 (5 bases). The germline CDR1 and CDR2 sequences are ENHRY and SYGVKD. The V end lost 0 bases, the J end lost 4 bases, and 15 bases lay between the germline ends. CDR3 size: 17 residues. Here the CDR3 reads CAISESTRGEINEKLFF. The CDR3 coding sequence is TGTGCCATCAGTGAGTCGACTCGAGGGGAGATTAATGAAAAACTGTTTTTT.

The chain employs TRBV7-9 and TRBJ2-1; no clear D gene. Trimming stripped 5 bases from V and 8 bases from J, with 19 bases between. The CDR3 loop spans 15 amino acids. Per germline, CDR1 SEHNR and CDR2 FQNEAQ (reference sequence). The DNA of the CDR3 is TGTGCCAGCAGCCTATGGCAAGTGGGTTCCGATGAGCAGTTCTTC. It encodes CASSLWQVGSDEQFF.